This T cell receptor (beta chain) was recorded in a study of beta chain features in type 1 diabetes. The germline V gene encodes CDR1 LNHDA and CDR2 SQIVND (reference sequence). The V end was cut by 4 bases, the J end by 0 bases, with 4 bases between. The CDR3 length is 14 residues. General study points: Here, the possible influence of HLA type (on TCRB rearrangement) remained unresolved. Reduced insertions and increased deletions marked VDJ junctions in type 1 diabetes patients.

For this clone: Its antigen remains unidentified.

The investigators reverse transcribed all of the isolated RNA, so they sequenced expressed TCRB transcripts. Mean read depth for naive, central memory and regulatory T cell samples was some 3.8 million reads. Sequencing used immunoSEQ multiplex PCR; TCRdb keeps in-frame clones, though not all of them. Among about 360,000 clones listed, roughly 12% were seen once. Post-sort purity exceeded 98% for all sorted populations. The sequencing input was naive CD4+ T cells from blood. The sequence was collected from a young man in good health. The chain employs TRBV19 and TRBJ2-6; no reliable D call. The CDR3 DNA reads as TGTGCCAGTAGTAGTCGCTCTGGGGCCAACGTCCTGACTTTC. Amino acid sequence: CASSSRSGANVLTF. The full variable domain, completed using reference TRBV19 and TRBJ2-6, is DGGITQSPKYLFRKEGQNVTLSCEQNLNHDAMYWYRQDPGQGLRLIYYSQIVNDFQKGDIAEGYSVSREKKESFPLTVTSAQKNPTAFYLCASSSRSGANVLTFGAGSRLTVL.